Following are 11 T cell receptor beta chains from one sample sequenced in a study of blood T cell repertoires in COVID-19 (TCRdb year 2020). Receptors were amplified or captured by the immunoSEQ multiplex PCR assay. TCRdb obtained this table from immuneACCESS and retained in-frame rearrangements with V and J assigned. These tables miss some clones; where compared with another copy, unresolved V genes account for less than half of the shortfall, and the remainder is unexplained. The sample table shows some 97,000 clones, and 85% to 90% are seen once. The leading ten clones occupy over 10% of the sample. The sequenced material came from peripheral blood. These receptors were obtained from a human donor in a cohort sampled during active COVID-19.

The rearrangement joins TRBV3-1 (or the pseudogene TRBV3-2) to TRBJ1-1, with D maybe TRBD1 (6 bases). V was shortened by 6 bases and J by 1 base, with 9 bases between the two germline ends. Germline CDR1 reads LGHDT; CDR2 reads YNNKEL (reference sequence). The CDR3 has 13 residues. DNA for the CDR3: TGTGCCAGCAGGGGGGCCGGGAACACTGAAGCTTTCTTT. Its translation is CASRGAGNTEAFF.

The chain links TRBV7-2 to TRBJ2-1; TRBD2 might be the D (5 bases). This CDR3 is 14 amino acids long. CDR1 SGHTA and CDR2 FQGNSA come from the germline V gene. The ends were cut back, 2 bases at V and 4 bases at J, with 9 bases in the middle. The CDR3 DNA reads as TGTGCCAGCAGCTTATACGGACTTTACAATGAGCAGTTCTTC. Amino acids: CASSLYGLYNEQFF.

This clone showed up just once. This chain links TRBV6-2 or TRBV6-3 with TRBJ2-7; D gene unclear. Germline CDR1 and CDR2: MNHEY and SVGEGT. V was trimmed by 2 bases and J by 1 base, leaving 9 bases between them. This CDR3 is built from 14 residues. The chain's CDR3 is CASSYPNLSYEQYF. CDR3 nucleotides: TGTGCCAGCAGTTACCCCAACTTGTCCTACGAGCAGTACTTC.

This chain links TRBV7-8 with TRBJ2-5; the match to TRBD2 covers 9 bases. Germline CDR1 reads SGHVS; CDR2 reads FQNEAQ. V lost 3 bases and J lost 5; bases outside the gene matches: 10. The CDR3 has 16 residues. In DNA form, the CDR3 reads TGTGCCAGCAGCTTGGGCTTGACTAGCGGCGGTGAGACCCAGTACTTC. This gives the protein CASSLGLTSGGETQYF.

There are a few counts of this clone. The chain combines TRBV29-1 with TRBJ1-5; D is perhaps TRBD1 (5 bases). This CDR3 contains 12 residues. Germline assignment: CDR1 SQVTM and CDR2 ANQGSEA. Trimming took 3 bases from V and 10 from J, leaving 13 bases between them. The CDR3 is CSVEVTGGPQHF. The CDR3 nucleotides are TGCAGCGTTGAGGTCACGGGGGGACCCCAGCATTTT.

V and J are TRBV19 and TRBJ1-2; TRBD1 aligns across 8 bases. Germline V gives CDR1 LNHDA, CDR2 SQIVND (reference sequence). The CDR3 runs to 14 residues. J was trimmed by 3 bases and V by 5 bases; bases with no gene match: 5. The CDR3 nucleotides are TGTGCCAGTAGTCGGACAGGGAACGACTATGGCTACACCTTC. It yields the protein CASSRTGNDYGYTF.

This clone was recorded only once. The chain carries TRBV11-2 and TRBJ2-5, with TRBD2 identical over 12 bases. With V trimmed by 5 bases and J by 5 bases, 9 bases remained unmatched. The CDR3 consists of 16 residues. The germline V gene encodes CDR1 SGHAT and CDR2 FQNNGV. CDR3 coding DNA: TGTGCCAGCAGCCACACGACTAGCGGGGGTGAGGAGACCCAGTACTTC. This translates into CASSHTTSGGEETQYF.

The chain recombines TRBV10-3 with TRBJ1-1; no clear D. The V gene lost 6 bases and the J gene lost 0 bases, with 8 bases spanning the gap. Germline CDR1 reads ENHRY; CDR2 reads SYGVKD. The CDR3 is made up of 13 amino acids. The CDR3 is CAIRADVNTEAFF. The CDR3 bases are TGTGCCATCAGGGCGGATGTGAACACTGAAGCTTTCTTT.

V usage is TRBV19 and J usage is TRBJ2-5; 15 nucleotides align to TRBD2. The germline V gene encodes CDR1 LNHDA and CDR2 SQIVND (reference sequence). The length of the CDR3 is 19 residues. J gave up 3 bases and V 5 bases, and 13 bases lay outside the gene matches. Written as DNA, the CDR3 is TGTGCCAGTAGTGCCACGGCCCCGGGGACTAGCGGGGGGAAAGAGACCCAGTACTTC. Translating gives CASSATAPGTSGGKETQYF.

The J gene is TRBJ2-7, the V gene TRBV19, with 9 bases aligning to TRBD1. Losses at the gene ends were 8 bases for V and 2 bases for J; bases not matched to a gene: 1. Germline-derived CDR1 and CDR2 are LNHDA and SQIVND (reference sequence). The CDR3 contains 12 residues. DNA for the CDR3: TGTGCCAGTGGGGACAGGGCCTACGAGCAGTACTTC. This encodes CASGDRAYEQYF. The full variable domain, its missing parts supplied by reference TRBV19 and TRBJ2-7, is DGGITQSPKYLFRKEGQNVTLSCEQNLNHDAMYWYRQDPGQGLRLIYYSQIVNDFQKGDIAEGYSVSREKKESFPLTVTSAQKNPTAFYLCASGDRAYEQYFGPGTRLTVT.

With regard to this clone: The sample carries other DNA sequences with the same CDR3. J is TRBJ2-1 and V is TRBV5-1, with 7 positions matching TRBD2. V shed 0 bases and J 1 base; nucleotides not matched to a gene: 1. Germline V gene sequence: CDR1 SGHRS, CDR2 YFSETQ. The CDR3 runs 15 residues. CDR3 in DNA: TGCGCCAGCAGCTTGGGACTAGCTTCCTACAATGAGCAGTTCTTC. Translated, it gives CASSLGLASYNEQFF.